The present entry profiles one T cell receptor beta chain with its context. Its antigen is not identified. The PCR ran on 60 Vbeta and 13 Jbeta primers. Some clones are missing from TCRdb's copy, which holds only in-frame ones; the method was immunoSEQ multiplex PCR. Here the sample spans 110,000 or so clones, roughly 79% being singletons. V lost 2 bases and J lost 0, with 8 bases in between. Germline CDR1 MNHEY, CDR2 SVGAGI. The CDR3 extends over 15 amino acids. This sample was taken from a study of cytomegalovirus exposure and HLA in healthy donors. Study outcomes and limitations: Investigators reported 164 TCR beta chains as tied to cytomegalovirus. Earlier analysis yielded a pattern in which most TCR beta V segments were productive about 87% or about 30% of the time. Per a later analysis, HLA-associated TCR beta chains showed more clonal expansion than other, equally common TCR beta chains.

The rearrangement links TRBV6-5 to TRBJ2-4, with no clear D. This TCR came from a man aged 40-49 years in good health and CMV-seronegative. Sequencing used PBMCs. Here the CDR3 DNA reads TGTGCCAGCAGTTACGGCTCCCTAGCCAAAAACATTCAGTACTTC. Translated, it gives CASSYGSLAKNIQYF.